This T cell receptor (beta chain) comes out of a study of blood T cell repertoires in COVID-19. Study-level information: Samples representing acute and convalescent COVID-19 were sourced from the United States, Italy and Spain. T cells, B-cell-depleted T cells, or PBMCs supplied cDNA or gDNA.

V shed 5 bases and J shed 7 bases, with 15 bases lying between them. CDR1 is LNHNV and CDR2 is YYDKDF in the germline V gene (reference sequence). CDR3 length: 15 amino acids. Source study methods: Estimated nucleated cell counts came from reference gene primer amplification. Sequencing used immunoSEQ multiplex PCR; TCRdb keeps in-frame clones, though not all of them. The DNA was the basis for D and trimming; V, J and clone size are from that table. The sample comprises some 150,000 clones, approximately 81% of which are singletons, and over 2.5% rests with the top ten. The sequenced sample was peripheral blood. The TCR comes from a human donor with acute or convalescent COVID-19. The donor label of this sample is uncertain. The rearrangement joins TRBV15 to TRBJ1-6; the D gene is possibly TRBD1 (5 bases). Written as DNA, the CDR3 is TGTGCCACCAGCGGATCGACAGTGGCAAATTCACCCCTCCACTTT. Translating gives CATSGSTVANSPLHF.